These 8 T cell receptor beta chains share one sample of origin, sequenced in a study of blood T cells in healthy people across ages. Primed by a sample-barcoded 5' primer and a J-beta primer mix, a second PCR proceeded for roughly 6 to 12 cycles. TCRdb re-called the 5' RACE reads with MiXCR, one entry per CDR3 protein. Here the sample spans some 900,000 distinct CDR3 sequences, around 28% being singletons. What was sequenced was blood. The receptors derive from a woman at least 80 years old in good health.

There are many counts of this clonotype. The chain is built from TRBV7-2 and TRBJ1-6; possible D gene TRBD1, 5 bases. V was clipped by 5 bases and J by 7 bases, with 12 bases between them. This CDR3 region has 14 residues. Germline V CDR1 and CDR2: SGHTA, FQGNSA. The CDR3 DNA reads as TGTGCCAGCAGCCACCAGGGAGAAAATTCACCCCTCCACTTT. Encoded protein: CASSHQGENSPLHF.

This clonotype was found many times. This chain uses TRBV10-3 with TRBJ2-1; D remains ambiguous. Trimming left V 0 bases short and J 10 bases short, with 10 bases between. The CDR3 length is 13 residues. CDR1 ENHRY and CDR2 SYGVKD come from the germline V gene. CDR3 nucleotides: TGTGCCATCAGTGAGTCCGAGGTCGGGGAGCAGTTCTTC. It translates to CAISESEVGEQFF.

Many counts were recorded for this clonotype. The rearrangement joins TRBV20-1 to TRBJ2-3; 10 bases are shared with TRBD2. The germline V gene has CDR1 DFQATT and CDR2 SNEGSKA (reference sequence). The CDR3 covers 16 residues. Unmatched junction bases numbered 16, after V lost 8 bases and J lost 5 bases. The CDR3, as DNA: TGCAGTCAGAGGGGTCTGGGTAGCGGGGGGAGAGATACGCAGTATTTT. Translated, it gives CSQRGLGSGGRDTQYF.

A remark on this clonotype: Just one base apart from a much larger clone, this may be a read error. This chain connects TRBV6-2 or TRBV6-3 to TRBJ2-1, with 8 bases aligning to TRBD2. V was pared by 11 bases and J by 7 bases, with 16 bases of the junction left unmatched. Germline loops: CDR1 MNHEY, CDR2 SVGEGT. This CDR3 comprises 15 residues. This CDR3 is CAGFPGGGAQNEQFF. DNA for the CDR3: TGTGCCGGCTTTCCCGGGGGGGGAGCCCAGAATGAGCAGTTCTTC.

The chain has TRBV12-3 or TRBV12-4 and TRBJ2-3; the D gene is possibly TRBD2 (6 bases). Trimming cost V 4 bases and J 4 bases, with 9 bases left between them. This CDR3 comprises 13 residues. As DNA, the CDR3 is TGTGCCAGCAGTTCGATAGCGGCAGATACGCAGTATTTT. Protein sequence: CASSSIAADTQYF.

Note on this clonotype: A read error is possible here, since a much larger clone lies one base away. CDR3 in DNA: TGCAGCGTTGAGGGTCGGGGGGGCGACTACGAGCGGTACTTC. Amino acids: CSVEGRGGDYERYF. J is TRBJ2-4 and V is TRBV29-1; TRBD2 matches 8 bases. Trimming at V came to 3 bases and at J to 15 bases, leaving 16 bases not matched to a gene. Per germline, CDR1 SQVTM and CDR2 ANQGSEA. The CDR3 extends over 14 amino acids.

The chain links TRBV4-1 to TRBJ2-5; D call uncertain. The germline V and J ends were trimmed by 0 bases and 1 base, with 6 bases remaining between them. Germline loops: CDR1 MGHRA, CDR2 YSYEKL. CDR3 length: 14 amino acids. The chain's CDR3 is CASSQDPGQETQYF. CDR3 sequence (DNA): TGCGCCAGCAGCCAAGATCCGGGCCAAGAGACCCAGTACTTC.

In the case of this clonotype: It may be a read error: a sequence one base away is much more abundant. J is TRBJ1-4 and V is TRBV7-2; no clear D. CDR1 and CDR2 (germline): SGHTA, FQGNSA. This CDR3 contains 13 residues. Trimming took off 7 bases at V and 6 bases at J, with 12 bases between the two ends. The CDR3 DNA sequence: TGTGCCAGCAACTTGGGCGGATATGAAAAACTGTTTTTT. It yields the protein CASNLGGYEKLFF.